Listed here are 8 T cell receptor beta chains from one sample, sequenced in a study of T cell changes during pregnancy in multiple sclerosis. Some clones are missing from TCRdb's copy, which holds only in-frame ones; the method was immunoSEQ multiplex PCR. Here the sample spans fewer than 150,000 clones, about 96% being singletons. The sample here was peripheral blood, taken after pregnancy. The receptors come from a female donor with multiple sclerosis, enrolled in a pregnancy study.

The V and J genes are TRBV27 and TRBJ2-5; D might be TRBD1 (6 bases). The CDR3 sequence is 15 residues long. Trimming cost V 5 bases and J 2 bases, with 15 bases left between them. The V gene's germline CDR1 is MNHEY and CDR2 SMNVEV (reference sequence). CDR3 loop: CASSQRQVPQETQYF. The CDR3 region has the DNA TGTGCCAGCAGTCAAAGACAGGTACCGCAAGAGACCCAGTACTTC.

The gene calls are TRBV4-1 and TRBJ2-7, with 9 bases matching TRBD2. Germline V gene lookup returns CDR1 MGHRA and CDR2 YSYEKL. With 2 bases clipped from V and 4 bases from J, the junction kept 6 bases outside the gene matches. CDR3 length: 15 amino acids. The CDR3 DNA reads TGCGCCAGCAGCCAAAATCCTAGCGGGACATACGAGCAGTACTTC. Translating it yields CASSQNPSGTYEQYF.

This chain connects TRBV5-1 to TRBJ2-5; TRBD2 might be the D (5 bases). Germline CDR1 SGHRS, CDR2 YFSETQ. CDR3 length equals 16 residues. Trimming took off 0 bases at V and 3 bases at J, with 15 bases between the two ends. Written as DNA, the CDR3 is TGCGCCAGCAGCTTGGTGGTCGGGGATGGCAAAGAGACCCAGTACTTC. It codes for CASSLVVGDGKETQYF. Based on the CDR3 plus reference TRBV5-1 and TRBJ2-5, the full variable domain is KAGVTQTPRYLIKTRGQQVTLSCSPISGHRSVSWYQQTPGQGLQFLFEYFSETQRNKGNFPGRFSGRQFSNSRSEMNVSTLELGDSALYLCASSLVVGDGKETQYFGPGTRLLVL.

This rearrangement joins TRBV6-5 to TRBJ2-7; TRBD1 matches at 7 bases. The junction had 4 bases not matched to a gene; V was cut back by 8 bases and J by 3 bases. The CDR3 runs to 12 residues. Germline V lookup: CDR1 MNHEY, CDR2 SVGAGI. CDR3 region: CASLGQNYEQYF. CDR3 nucleotides: TGTGCCAGCCTGGGACAGAACTACGAGCAGTACTTC.

V gene TRBV5-6 combines with J gene TRBJ2-7, with D perhaps matching TRBD1 (6 bases). V was pared by 1 base and J by 1 base, with 6 bases between. The CDR3 contains 13 residues. Germline CDR1 reads SGHDT; CDR2 reads YYEEEE. CDR3 coding DNA: TGTGCCAGCAGCTTGCAGGGGTCCTACGAGCAGTACTTC. This gives the protein CASSLQGSYEQYF.

The chain recombines TRBV4-1 with TRBJ1-3; TRBD1 might be the D (5 bases). The CDR3 has 16 amino acids. Trimming removed 2 bases at V and 0 bases at J, with 11 bases between. Germline CDR1 is MGHRA and CDR2 is YSYEKL. CDR3 DNA sequence: TGCGCCAGCAGCCAATTCCAGGGTGTCTCTGGAAACACCATATATTTT. Translation gives CASSQFQGVSGNTIYF.

The chain uses TRBV19 and TRBJ2-7; D is perhaps TRBD2 (5 bases). V lost 3 bases and J 2 bases, leaving 8 bases between the germline ends. The germline CDR1 and CDR2 sequences are LNHDA and SQIVND (reference sequence). CDR3 size: 13 residues. The CDR3 DNA follows: TGTGCCAGTAGTATGTCGAGGGCCTACGAGCAGTACTTC. Amino acids: CASSMSRAYEQYF.

This chain links TRBV7-8 with TRBJ2-7, with D maybe TRBD2 (6 bases). The CDR3 length is 13 residues. Germline CDR1 reads SGHVS; CDR2 reads FQNEAQ. Trimming took off 4 bases at V and 7 bases at J, with 14 bases between the two ends. The CDR3 is CASSWESGYEQYF. Written as DNA, the CDR3 is TGTGCCAGCAGCTGGGAGAGCGGGTATGAGCAGTACTTC.